This is a list of T cell receptor beta chains from one sample in a study of graft-versus-host responses after intestinal transplantation. Sequencing used immunoSEQ multiplex PCR; TCRdb keeps in-frame clones, though not all of them. Counted here are 22,000 or so clones, around 77% occurring once; the ten biggest clones make up roughly 3%. Sequencing was performed on ileum tissue, taken 12 days after intestinal transplant. The source of these receptors is a human patient who received an intestinal transplant, so some T cells may come from the graft donor. Both conserved end residues are part of each CDR3. D genes are given only for firm matches. The size entry is marked missing in some rows and otherwise reads once, few, many or a size class.

size: .
J: TRBJ2-5
V: TRBV7-8
D: TRBD2
CDR3: CASSLGGRGAPQETQYF
DNA: TGTGCCAGCAGCTTAGGGGGGCGGGGGGCCCCCCAAGAGACCCAGTACTTC

size: .
J: TRBJ2-7
V: TRBV6-6
D: .
CDR3: CASSYSVNGVEQYF
DNA: TGTGCCAGCAGTTACTCAGTTAACGGGGTCGAGCAGTACTTC

size: .
J: TRBJ1-4
V: TRBV2
D: .
CDR3: CASSAEGLDNEKLFF
DNA: TGTGCCAGCAGTGCCGAGGGACTGGATAATGAAAAACTGTTTTTT

size: few
J: TRBJ2-3
V: TRBV7-2
D: .
CDR3: CASSPGMLSDTQYF
DNA: TGTGCCAGCAGCCCCGGGATGCTGTCAGATACGCAGTATTTT

size: .
J: TRBJ2-1
V: TRBV7-9
D: TRBD2
CDR3: CASSDSSSGGLEQFF
DNA: TGTGCCAGCAGCGACTCGTCTAGCGGGGGTTTGGAGCAGTTCTTC

size: .
J: TRBJ2-7
V: TRBV11-2
D: .
CDR3: CASSFQGPSYEQYF
DNA: TGTGCCAGCAGCTTCCAGGGTCCCTCCTACGAGCAGTACTTC

size: .
J: TRBJ2-3
V: TRBV4-1
D: TRBD2
CDR3: CASSQLSGTSNADTQYF
DNA: TGCGCCAGCAGCCAACTATCCGGGACTAGTAACGCAGATACGCAGTATTTT

size: .
J: TRBJ2-3
V: TRBV7-2
D: TRBD2
CDR3: CASPSPGLAGGVNTDTQYF
DNA: TGTGCCAGCCCCTCCCCGGGACTAGCGGGGGGAGTTAACACAGATACGCAGTATTTT

size: .
J: TRBJ2-7
V: TRBV6-1
D: .
CDR3: CASSSYRVSYEQYF
DNA: TGTGCCAGCAGTTCCTACAGGGTCTCCTACGAGCAGTACTTC

size: .
J: TRBJ1-1
V: TRBV29-1
D: .
CDR3: CSVLPAGTEAFF
DNA: TGCAGCGTTCTTCCGGCAGGGACTGAAGCTTTCTTT

size: .
J: TRBJ2-3
V: TRBV6-5
D: TRBD2
CDR3: CASSYSGRVDTQYF
DNA: TGTGCCAGCAGTTACTCAGGGAGGGTGGATACGCAGTATTTT

size: .
J: TRBJ2-4
V: TRBV5-4
D: .
CDR3: CASSFEITGSLYF
DNA: TGTGCCAGCAGCTTTGAGATTACAGGGAGTCTGTACTTC

size: few
J: TRBJ2-7
V: TRBV4-1
D: .
CDR3: CASSQVWGATYEQYF
DNA: TGCGCCAGCAGCCAAGTGTGGGGCGCTACCTACGAGCAGTACTTC

size: .
J: TRBJ2-7
V: TRBV11-2
D: TRBD1
CDR3: CASSLDPDRVDF
DNA: TGTGCCAGCAGCTTAGACCCGGACAGGGTGGACTTC

size: .
J: TRBJ2-2
V: TRBV4-1
D: TRBD2
CDR3: CASSQSGKGGELFF
DNA: TGCGCCAGCAGCCAAAGCGGGAAGGGCGGGGAGCTGTTTTTT

size: few
J: TRBJ2-1
V: TRBV5-5
D: .
CDR3: CASSSDSLNEQFF
DNA: TGTGCCAGCAGCTCGGACAGCCTAAATGAGCAGTTCTTC

size: .
J: TRBJ2-4
V: TRBV28
D: .
CDR3: CASSYSGSENIQYF
DNA: TGTGCCAGCAGTTATTCAGGGTCCGAAAACATTCAGTACTTC

size: .
J: TRBJ1-2
V: TRBV15
D: .
CDR3: CATSTTAPDGYTF
DNA: TGTGCCACCAGCACCACCGCGCCGGATGGCTACACCTTC

size: .
J: TRBJ1-4
V: TRBV6-5
D: .
CDR3: CASSYSRGINEKLFF
DNA: TGTGCCAGCAGTTACTCACGGGGTATTAATGAAAAACTGTTTTTT

size: .
J: TRBJ2-7
V: TRBV5-4
D: TRBD2
CDR3: CASSFPSGGAYEQYF
DNA: TGTGCCAGCAGCTTCCCTAGCGGGGGGGCCTACGAGCAGTACTTC

size: .
J: TRBJ1-5
V: TRBV28
D: .
CDR3: CASSIGGSDQPQHF
DNA: TGTGCCAGCAGTATAGGCGGGAGCGATCAGCCCCAGCATTTT

size: .
J: TRBJ2-1
V: TRBV27
D: .
CDR3: CASSLTTYNEQFF
DNA: TGTGCCAGCAGCTTAACAACCTACAATGAGCAGTTCTTC

size: .
J: TRBJ2-7
V: TRBV5-1
D: .
CDR3: CASSLTQGSYEQYF
DNA: TGCGCCAGCAGCTTGACACAGGGCTCCTACGAGCAGTACTTC

size: .
J: TRBJ1-1
V: TRBV28
D: TRBD1
CDR3: CASSPSGRGLDTEAFF
DNA: TGTGCCAGCAGCCCGAGCGGCAGGGGGTTGGACACTGAAGCTTTCTTT